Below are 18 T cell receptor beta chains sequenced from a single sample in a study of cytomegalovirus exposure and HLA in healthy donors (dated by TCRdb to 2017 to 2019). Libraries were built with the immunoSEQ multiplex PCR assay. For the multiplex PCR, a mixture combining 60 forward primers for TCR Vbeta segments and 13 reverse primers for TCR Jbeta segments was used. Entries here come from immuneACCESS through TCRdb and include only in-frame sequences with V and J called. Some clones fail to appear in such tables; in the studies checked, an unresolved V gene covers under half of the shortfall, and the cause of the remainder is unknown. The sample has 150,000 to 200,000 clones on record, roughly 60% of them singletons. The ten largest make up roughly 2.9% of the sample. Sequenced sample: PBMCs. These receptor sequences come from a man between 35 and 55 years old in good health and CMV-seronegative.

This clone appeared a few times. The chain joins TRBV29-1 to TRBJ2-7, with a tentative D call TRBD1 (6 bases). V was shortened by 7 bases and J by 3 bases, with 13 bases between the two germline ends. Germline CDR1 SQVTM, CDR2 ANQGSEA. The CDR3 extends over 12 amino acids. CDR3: CSAAPDSYEQYF. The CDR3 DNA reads TGCAGCGCTGCCCCGGACAGCTACGAGCAGTACTTC.

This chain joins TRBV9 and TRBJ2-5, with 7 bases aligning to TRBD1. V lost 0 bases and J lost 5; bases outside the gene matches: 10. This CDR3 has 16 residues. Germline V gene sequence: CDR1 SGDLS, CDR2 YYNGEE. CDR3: CASSVATGVRLETQYF. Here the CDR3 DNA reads TGTGCCAGCAGCGTAGCTACAGGGGTGAGATTGGAGACCCAGTACTTC.

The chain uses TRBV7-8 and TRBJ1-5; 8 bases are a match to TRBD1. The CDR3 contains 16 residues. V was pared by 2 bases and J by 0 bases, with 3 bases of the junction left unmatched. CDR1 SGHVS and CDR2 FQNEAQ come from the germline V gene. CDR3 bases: TGTGCCAGCAGCTTACCGGACAGGGCTAGCAATCAGCCCCAGCATTTT. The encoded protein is CASSLPDRASNQPQHF.

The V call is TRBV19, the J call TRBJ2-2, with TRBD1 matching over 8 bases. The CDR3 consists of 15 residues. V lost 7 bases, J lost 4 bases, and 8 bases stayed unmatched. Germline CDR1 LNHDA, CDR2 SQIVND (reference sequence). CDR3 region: CASKAGGGGTGELFF. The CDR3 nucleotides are TGTGCCAGTAAGGCAGGGGGCGGTGGCACCGGGGAGCTGTTTTTT.

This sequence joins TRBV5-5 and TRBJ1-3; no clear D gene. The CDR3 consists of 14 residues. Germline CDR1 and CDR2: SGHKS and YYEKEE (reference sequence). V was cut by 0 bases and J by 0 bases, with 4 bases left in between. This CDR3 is CASSLASSGNTIYF. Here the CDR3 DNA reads TGTGCCAGCAGCTTGGCCAGCTCTGGAAACACCATATATTTT.

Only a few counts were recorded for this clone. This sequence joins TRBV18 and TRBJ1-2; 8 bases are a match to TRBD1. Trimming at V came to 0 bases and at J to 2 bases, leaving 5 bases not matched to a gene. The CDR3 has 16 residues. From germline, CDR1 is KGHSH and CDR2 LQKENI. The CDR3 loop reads CASSPPGTGGNYGYTF. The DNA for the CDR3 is TGTGCCAGCTCACCACCCGGGACAGGAGGGAACTATGGCTACACCTTC.

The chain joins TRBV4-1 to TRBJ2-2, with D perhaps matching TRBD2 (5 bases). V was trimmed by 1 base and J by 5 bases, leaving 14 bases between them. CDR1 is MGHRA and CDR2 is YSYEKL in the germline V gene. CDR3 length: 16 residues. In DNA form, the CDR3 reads TGCGCCAGCAGCCAAGGGGCCGCGGGTGAAACCGGGGAGCTGTTTTTT. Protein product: CASSQGAAGETGELFF.

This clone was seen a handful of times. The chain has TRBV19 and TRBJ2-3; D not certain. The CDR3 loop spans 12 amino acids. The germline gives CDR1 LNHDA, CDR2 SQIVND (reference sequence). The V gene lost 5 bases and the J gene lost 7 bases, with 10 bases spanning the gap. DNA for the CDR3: TGTGCCAGTAGTGTTGACTCATATACGCAGTATTTT. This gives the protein CASSVDSYTQYF.

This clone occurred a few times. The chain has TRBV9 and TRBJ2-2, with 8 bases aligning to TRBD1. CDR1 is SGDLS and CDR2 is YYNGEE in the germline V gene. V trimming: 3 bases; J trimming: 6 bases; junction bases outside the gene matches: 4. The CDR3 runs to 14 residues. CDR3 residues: CASSATGVAGELFF. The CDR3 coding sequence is TGTGCCAGCAGCGCGACAGGGGTTGCCGGGGAGCTGTTTTTT.

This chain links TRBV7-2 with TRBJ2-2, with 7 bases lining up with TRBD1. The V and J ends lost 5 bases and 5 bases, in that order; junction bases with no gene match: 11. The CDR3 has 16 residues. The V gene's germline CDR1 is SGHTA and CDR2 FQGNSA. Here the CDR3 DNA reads TGTGCCAGCAGCGGACGACAGGGTCGGGGTACCGGGGAGCTGTTTTTT. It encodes CASSGRQGRGTGELFF.

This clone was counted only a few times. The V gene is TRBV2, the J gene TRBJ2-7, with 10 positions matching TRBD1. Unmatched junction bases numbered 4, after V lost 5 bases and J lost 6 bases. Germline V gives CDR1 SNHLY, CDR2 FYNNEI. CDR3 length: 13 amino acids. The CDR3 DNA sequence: TGTGCCAGCAGTTCTGGACAGGGGGGCGAGCAGTACTTC. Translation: CASSSGQGGEQYF. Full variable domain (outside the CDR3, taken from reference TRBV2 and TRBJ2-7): EPEVTQTPSHQVTQMGQEVILRCVPISNHLYFYWYRQILGQKVEFLVSFYNNEISEKSEIFDDQFSVERPDGSNFTLKIRSTKLEDSAMYFCASSSGQGGEQYFGPGTRLTVT.

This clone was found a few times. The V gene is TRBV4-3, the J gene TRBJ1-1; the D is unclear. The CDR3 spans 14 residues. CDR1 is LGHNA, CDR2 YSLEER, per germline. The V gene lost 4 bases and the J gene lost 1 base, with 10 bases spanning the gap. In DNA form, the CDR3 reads TGCGCCAGCAGCCTCGGACTCGCGAACACTGAAGCTTTCTTT. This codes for CASSLGLANTEAFF.

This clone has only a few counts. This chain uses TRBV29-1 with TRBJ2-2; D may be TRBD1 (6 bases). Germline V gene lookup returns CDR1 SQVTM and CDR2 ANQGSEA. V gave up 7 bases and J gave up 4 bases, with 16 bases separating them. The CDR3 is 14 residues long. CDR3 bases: TGCAGCGCAAAACAGGGCTCGAGCACCGGGGAGCTGTTTTTT. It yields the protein CSAKQGSSTGELFF.

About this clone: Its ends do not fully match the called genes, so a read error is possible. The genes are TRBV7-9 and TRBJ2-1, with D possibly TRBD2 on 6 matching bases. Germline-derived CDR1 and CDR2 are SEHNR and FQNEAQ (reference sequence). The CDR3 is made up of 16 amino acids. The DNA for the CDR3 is TGTTCCAGCAGCCCCGGCGGGGCGGGGCCCTACAATGAGCAGTTCTTC. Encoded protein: CSSSPGGAGPYNEQFF.

The CDR3 loop is CASRARGLYSPLHF. CDR3 sequence (DNA): TGTGCCAGCAGGGCCAGGGGTTTATATTCACCCCTCCACTTT. This chain links TRBV21-1 with TRBJ1-6; TRBD1 is the table's D call, not checked against the DNA. TRBV21-1 is labeled a pseudogene. The CDR3 consists of 14 residues.

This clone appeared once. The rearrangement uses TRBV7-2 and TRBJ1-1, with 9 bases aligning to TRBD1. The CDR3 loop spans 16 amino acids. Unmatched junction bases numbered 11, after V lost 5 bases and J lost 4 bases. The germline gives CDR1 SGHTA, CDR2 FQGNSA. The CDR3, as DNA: TGTGCCAGCAGCGTCGGGACAGGGATAGGTAGCACTGAAGCTTTCTTT. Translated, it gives CASSVGTGIGSTEAFF.

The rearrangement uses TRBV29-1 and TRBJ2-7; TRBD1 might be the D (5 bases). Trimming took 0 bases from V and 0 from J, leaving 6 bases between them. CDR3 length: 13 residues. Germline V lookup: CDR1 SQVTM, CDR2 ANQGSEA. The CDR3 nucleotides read TGCAGCGTTGAAGATGACAGCTCCTACGAGCAGTACTTC. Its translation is CSVEDDSSYEQYF.

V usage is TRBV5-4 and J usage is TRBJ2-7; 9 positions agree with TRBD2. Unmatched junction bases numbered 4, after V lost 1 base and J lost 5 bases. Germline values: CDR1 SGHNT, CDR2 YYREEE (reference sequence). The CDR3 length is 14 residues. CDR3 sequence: CASSLMREGNEQYF. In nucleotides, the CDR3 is TGTGCCAGCAGCTTGATGCGGGAGGGAAACGAGCAGTACTTC.